This paragraph reports one TCR beta chain. This may arise from a read error, as a much more abundant clone is one base away. One entry per CDR3 protein, called by TCRdb with MiXCR from the RT-PCR reads. The sample has hundreds of thousands of distinct CDR3 sequences, 13% to 15% seen once. This CDR3 spans 15 amino acids. From germline, CDR1 is SGHDT and CDR2 YYEEEE. The V and J ends lost 0 bases and 3 bases respectively, with 12 bases between them. This sequence was found in a female donor in good health, serving as a healthy control. Sample: memory CD4+ T cells from blood. The J gene is TRBJ1-1, the V gene TRBV5-6; D possibly corresponds to TRBD1 (5 bases). DNA of the CDR3: TGTGCCAGCAGCTTGGACGGGGGTAGGGACACTGAAGCTTTCTTT. As protein: CASSLDGGRDTEAFF. Full variable domain (missing parts from reference TRBV5-6 and TRBJ1-1): DAGVTQSPTHLIKTRGQQVTLRCSPKSGHDTVSWYQQALGQGPQFIFQYYEEEERQRGNFPDRFSGHQFPNYSSELNVNALLLGDSALYLCASSLDGGRDTEAFFGQGTRLTVV.